This passage covers 30 T cell receptor beta chains from one sample sequenced in a study of blood T cell repertoires in COVID-19. Measured with immunoSEQ multiplex PCR; TCRdb has only the in-frame clones, and not every one. Of 200,000 to 250,000 clones listed, about 86% are singletons. Sequencing was performed on peripheral blood. The origin of the receptors is a man aged 55 to 70 with acute or convalescent COVID-19.

The chain joins TRBV4-2 to TRBJ1-4; tentatively, D is TRBD1 (6 bases). Germline V gives CDR1 LGHNA, CDR2 YNFKEQ. Trimming removed 5 bases from V and 7 bases from J, with 14 bases in between. The CDR3 sequence is 14 residues long. The chain's CDR3 is CASSRISQGEKLFF. DNA of the CDR3: TGTGCCAGCAGCAGAATTTCACAGGGTGAAAAACTGTTTTTT.

The J gene is TRBJ2-7, the V gene TRBV9, with TRBD2 identical over 11 bases. V lost 8 bases, J lost 7 bases, and 8 bases stayed unmatched. The CDR3 loop spans 13 amino acids. Germline values: CDR1 SGDLS, CDR2 YYNGEE. DNA for the CDR3: TGTGCCAGTACGACTAGCGGGACGGGGGAGCAGTACTTC. Its translation: CASTTSGTGEQYF.

The rearrangement uses TRBV7-8 and TRBJ2-7; perhaps TRBD1 as D (5 bases). Germline values: CDR1 SGHVS, CDR2 FQNEAQ. The CDR3 has 13 amino acids. V was trimmed by 3 bases and J by 5 bases, leaving 11 bases between them. The CDR3 here is CASSLGRVHEQYF. The CDR3 DNA reads TGTGCCAGCAGCTTGGGCAGGGTCCACGAGCAGTACTTC.

This chain connects TRBV4-3 to TRBJ1-2; no reliable D call. Germline CDR1 and CDR2: LGHNA and YSLEER. Trimming stripped 0 bases from V and 5 bases from J, with 22 bases between. CDR3 size: 18 residues. The CDR3 loop is CASSQDHATAFSGYGYTF. In DNA form, the CDR3 reads TGCGCCAGCAGCCAAGATCACGCGACTGCCTTTAGTGGGTATGGCTACACCTTC.

The J gene is TRBJ2-1, the V gene TRBV7-2; D is perhaps TRBD2 (6 bases). This CDR3 has 13 amino acids. V lost 5 bases to trimming and J lost 16 bases, with 21 bases between them. Looked up from germline, CDR1 is SGHTA and CDR2 is FQGNSA. The CDR3 DNA is TGTGCCAGCAGCAAGCAACTTCGGGACTCCACATTCTTC. Translation gives CASSKQLRDSTFF.

This chain joins TRBV28 and TRBJ2-5; 8 bases fit TRBD1. The trim removed 2 bases at V and 10 bases at J, leaving 6 bases unmatched. The CDR3 is made up of 13 amino acids. Germline CDR1 reads MDHEN; CDR2 reads SYDVKM. The CDR3 region has the DNA TGTGCCAGCAGTTTACAGGACAGGGACATCCAGTACTTC. It specifies CASSLQDRDIQYF. The full variable domain, with the rest looked up from reference TRBV28 and TRBJ2-5, is DVKVTQSSRYLVKRTGEKVFLECVQDMDHENMFWYRQDPGLGLRLIYFSYDVKMKEKGDIPEGYSVSREKKERFSLILESASTNQTSMYLCASSLQDRDIQYFGPGTRLLVL.

The V gene is TRBV7-8, the J gene TRBJ2-7, with 13 bases matching TRBD2. The ends lost 5 bases at V and 4 bases at J; junction bases unmatched: 8. CDR1 is SGHVS, CDR2 FQNEAQ, per germline. This CDR3 comprises 16 residues. The CDR3 here is CASSALLAGGGYEQYF. CDR3 sequence (DNA): TGTGCCAGCAGCGCGTTACTAGCGGGAGGGGGATACGAGCAGTACTTC.

The chain has TRBV3-1 (or the pseudogene TRBV3-2) and TRBJ1-6; tentative D call: TRBD1 (6 bases). Germline values: CDR1 LGHDT, CDR2 YNNKEL (reference sequence). Trimming stripped 2 bases from V and 7 bases from J, with 9 bases between. There are 14 residues in the CDR3. The CDR3, as DNA: TGTGCCAGCAGCCAAACCACAGGGAATTCACCCCTCCACTTT. Protein sequence: CASSQTTGNSPLHF.

The chain carries TRBV5-1 and TRBJ2-1; possible D gene TRBD2, 5 bases. This CDR3 region has 17 residues. The germline V and J ends were trimmed by 4 bases and 0 bases, with 17 bases remaining between them. The germline V gene encodes CDR1 SGHRS and CDR2 YFSETQ. This chain's CDR3 is CASSPAVAQSSYNEQFF. The CDR3 DNA is TGCGCCAGCAGCCCAGCGGTAGCACAGAGCTCCTACAATGAGCAGTTCTTC.

The J gene is TRBJ2-7, the V gene TRBV7-2; possibly TRBD1 for D (6 bases). Deletions cut 5 bases from V and 2 bases from J, with 16 bases between. CDR1 is SGHTA and CDR2 is FQGNSA in the germline V gene. The CDR3 is made up of 15 amino acids. CDR3 amino acids: CASSLVPQGTYEQYF. The CDR3 region has the DNA TGTGCCAGCAGCCTCGTCCCGCAGGGGACCTACGAGCAGTACTTC.

The genes are TRBV9 and TRBJ1-1; possible D gene TRBD1, 6 bases. The V end was cut by 0 bases, the J end by 4 bases, with 13 bases between. This CDR3 is built from 15 residues. Germline V lookup: CDR1 SGDLS, CDR2 YYNGEE. The CDR3 DNA sequence: TGTGCCAGCAGCGTAGACCACAGGGCGACCACTGAAGCTTTCTTT. This encodes CASSVDHRATTEAFF.

This rearrangement joins TRBV6-5 to TRBJ2-7; tentative D call: TRBD1 (5 bases). V was shortened by 4 bases and J by 2 bases, with 12 bases between the two germline ends. Germline CDR1 MNHEY, CDR2 SVGAGI. This CDR3 contains 14 residues. CDR3: CASSLTDQTYEQYF. The CDR3 nucleotides read TGTGCCAGCAGTTTGACAGATCAAACCTACGAGCAGTACTTC.

The table lists this clone with a count of one. The gene calls are TRBV4-3 and TRBJ1-6, with D perhaps TRBD1 (5 bases). V was trimmed by 0 bases and J by 8 bases, leaving 8 bases between them. This CDR3 has 14 amino acids. Germline V gene lookup returns CDR1 LGHNA and CDR2 YSLEER. This CDR3 reads CASSQDREDSPLHF. The CDR3 DNA reads as TGCGCCAGCAGCCAAGACAGGGAGGATTCACCCCTCCACTTT.

The J gene is TRBJ1-3, the V gene TRBV18, with TRBD1 as a possible D gene (5 bases). There are 15 residues in the CDR3. Between the trimmed V and J ends, which lost 5 bases and 2 bases, there was a span of 13 bases. CDR1 and CDR2 from the germline V gene are KGHSH and LQKENI. DNA for the CDR3: TGTGCCAGCTCAGAAGTAGCAGGGACTGGAAACACCATATATTTT. This codes for CASSEVAGTGNTIYF.

The CDR3 spells CASSVTQGAEYGYTF. The CDR3 nucleotides are TGTGCCAGCAGCGTCACCCAGGGGGCGGAATATGGCTACACCTTC. This chain connects TRBV7-2 to TRBJ1-2; 8 bases agree with TRBD1. CDR1 SGHTA and CDR2 FQGNSA come from the germline V gene. This CDR3 has 15 amino acids. J lost 5 bases, V lost 5 bases, and 10 bases had no gene match.

The chain recombines TRBV11-3 with TRBJ1-1; no clear D gene. Trimming took 2 bases from V and 6 from J, leaving 7 bases between them. Germline assignment: CDR1 SGHNT and CDR2 YENEEA. The CDR3 sequence is 12 residues long. In DNA form, the CDR3 reads TGTGCCAGCAGCTTAAGGAGGGCTGAAGCTTTCTTT. Translating it yields CASSLRRAEAFF.

The chain joins TRBV19 to TRBJ2-7; TRBD2 matches at 12 bases. V was pared by 3 bases and J by 6 bases, with 6 bases of the junction left unmatched. Germline V gene sequence: CDR1 LNHDA, CDR2 SQIVND (reference sequence). This CDR3 is built from 15 residues. In DNA form, the CDR3 reads TGTGCCAGTAGTATCTGGACTAGCGGGACGCGCGAGCAGTACTTC. Protein: CASSIWTSGTREQYF.

The chain joins TRBV28 to TRBJ2-7, with 12 bases lining up with TRBD1. The CDR3 consists of 17 residues. J gave up 3 bases and V 5 bases, and 11 bases lay outside the gene matches. Per germline, CDR1 MDHEN and CDR2 SYDVKM. The CDR3 region has the DNA TGTGCCAGCAGTCCCGGGACAGGGGGCGCCTCCTACTACGAGCAGTACTTC. Its translation: CASSPGTGGASYYEQYF.

This clone was counted only a few times. The chain uses TRBV28 and TRBJ2-1; the match to TRBD2 covers 9 bases. J was trimmed by 3 bases and V by 6 bases; bases with no gene match: 9. Germline V gene lookup returns CDR1 MDHEN and CDR2 SYDVKM. The CDR3 spans 16 residues. The CDR3 bases are TGTGCCAGCAGCTTACTGAGCGGGAGGTACTACAATGAGCAGTTCTTC. Translated, it gives CASSLLSGRYYNEQFF.

This clone was seen only a few times. The CDR3 DNA follows: TGCGCCAGCAGCTTGGCCTCAACTTCCGATGGCTACACCTTC. It specifies CASSLASTSDGYTF. The chain employs TRBV5-1 and TRBJ1-2, with D uncertain. From germline, CDR1 is SGHRS and CDR2 YFSETQ. Trimming pared 0 bases from V and 6 bases from J, leaving 12 bases between. This CDR3 is 14 amino acids long.

This chain connects TRBV10-1 to TRBJ1-3; TRBD1 is a possible D gene (5 bases). This CDR3 has 16 amino acids. V lost 5 bases and J lost 0, with 14 bases in between. CDR1 and CDR2 from the germline V gene are WNHNN and SYGVQD (reference sequence). The DNA for the CDR3 is TGCGCCAGCAGTTCCCCGACAGAGGTCTCTGGAAACACCATATATTTT. As protein: CASSSPTEVSGNTIYF.

The chain links TRBV30 to TRBJ2-7; the match to TRBD2 covers 10 bases. Looked up from germline, CDR1 is GTSNPN and CDR2 is SVGIG (reference sequence). CDR3 size: 17 residues. V shed 2 bases, J shed 2 bases, and the junction held 12 bases outside the gene matches. The CDR3 is CAWSPSSGSSGTYEQYF. The CDR3 DNA follows: TGTGCCTGGAGTCCGTCTAGCGGGAGTAGCGGGACCTACGAGCAGTACTTC.

The V and J genes are TRBV27 and TRBJ1-2; TRBD1 agrees at 10 bases. This CDR3 is built from 14 residues. V gave up 6 bases and J gave up 3 bases; unmatched junction bases: 4. Germline assignment: CDR1 MNHEY and CDR2 SMNVEV (reference sequence). The CDR3 region has the DNA TGTGCCAGCAGGAGAGGGACAGGGGACTATGGCTACACCTTC. Amino acid sequence: CASRRGTGDYGYTF.

The rearrangement links TRBV19 to TRBJ1-5, with D tentatively TRBD1 (6 bases). Trimming pared 8 bases from V and 1 base from J, leaving 9 bases between. This CDR3 contains 13 residues. Germline CDR1 and CDR2: LNHDA and SQIVND (reference sequence). CDR3 region: CASAGTSNQPQHF. In DNA form, the CDR3 reads TGTGCCAGTGCCGGGACAAGCAATCAGCCCCAGCATTTT.

V is TRBV4-2 and J is TRBJ2-3; no firm D call. This CDR3 comprises 12 residues. Trimming left V 0 bases short and J 8 bases short, with 6 bases between. Per germline, CDR1 LGHNA and CDR2 YNFKEQ. CDR3 region: CASSQDSTTQYF. CDR3 in DNA: TGTGCCAGCAGCCAAGATTCTACTACGCAGTATTTT.

The V call is TRBV6-2 or TRBV6-3, the J call TRBJ2-1; D is possibly TRBD1 (5 bases). CDR3 size: 15 residues. The germline V gene has CDR1 MNHEY and CDR2 SVGEGT. V shed 0 bases and J shed 6 bases, with 12 bases lying between them. The CDR3 DNA reads TGTGCCAGCAGTTACTCGGGGCTCCCCAGCAATGAGCAGTTCTTC. This encodes CASSYSGLPSNEQFF.

The rearrangement uses TRBV2 and TRBJ2-7, with unresolved D. The germline V and J ends were trimmed by 5 bases and 4 bases, with 15 bases remaining between them. CDR1 is SNHLY and CDR2 is FYNNEI in the germline V gene. The length of the CDR3 is 14 residues. The CDR3 loop reads CASSPDFPNYEQYF. Written as DNA, the CDR3 is TGTGCCAGCAGTCCAGATTTCCCGAATTACGAGCAGTACTTC.

The rearrangement uses TRBV29-1 and TRBJ1-2; D is uncertain. Germline V gene lookup returns CDR1 SQVTM and CDR2 ANQGSEA. The CDR3 is 11 residues long. The germline V and J ends were trimmed by 6 bases and 6 bases, with 11 bases remaining between them. In nucleotides, the CDR3 is TGCAGCGTCTACGACGGGAATGGCTACACCTTC. Protein sequence: CSVYDGNGYTF. Filled out from reference TRBV29-1 and TRBJ1-2, the complete variable domain reads SAVISQKPSRDICQRGTSLTIQCQVDSQVTMMFWYRQQPGQSLTLIATANQGSEATYESGFVIDKFPISRPNLTFSTLTVSNMSPEDSSIYLCSVYDGNGYTFGSGTRLTVV.

Here the CDR3 DNA reads TGCAGCGTTGTAAGTCAGGGGAATCAGCCCCAGCATTTT. Protein sequence: CSVVSQGNQPQHF. The V gene is TRBV29-1, the J gene TRBJ1-5; D is possibly TRBD1 (6 bases). V was clipped by 4 bases and J by 4 bases, with 11 bases between them. CDR1 SQVTM and CDR2 ANQGSEA come from the germline V gene. The CDR3 extends over 13 amino acids.

V is TRBV6-5 and J is TRBJ1-2; D is uncertain. CDR3 size: 13 residues. The germline V and J ends were trimmed by 1 base and 5 bases, with 8 bases remaining between them. Germline CDR1 is MNHEY and CDR2 is SVGAGI. CDR3 coding DNA: TGTGCCAGCAGTTACTTTGACAAGTATGGCTACACCTTC. It yields the protein CASSYFDKYGYTF.